Below, one TCR beta chain is given with its context. What it binds is not known. This sample was included in a study of CD8+CD57+ T cells in acquired aplastic anemia. Study details: The average for DNA from sorted CD4+ and CD8+ cells was roughly 3 ug.

Findings and limits, study-wide: Controls did not differ significantly from patients in CD8+ Simpson's diversity.

The germline V and J ends were trimmed by 4 bases and 2 bases, with 14 bases remaining between them. Germline V gene sequence: CDR1 KGHSH, CDR2 LQKENI. The CDR3 runs to 16 residues. For CDR3 and TCR beta VDJ profiling, genomic DNA was the template used. Each CDR3 protein gets one entry after TCRdb re-called the reads with MiXCR. The repertoire holds 250,000 to 300,000 distinct CDR3 sequences, with roughly 50% as singletons. The chain recombines TRBV18 with TRBJ2-2, with D possibly being TRBD1 (5 bases). Sequenced sample: sorted CD4+, CD8+, or CD8+CD57+ T cells (not recorded which) from PBMCs. This TCR derives from a human donor with severe aplastic anemia or a healthy control (not recorded which). As DNA, the CDR3 is TGTGCCAGCTCACTGATTGACAGACCAAACACCGGGGAGCTGTTTTTT. Translated: CASSLIDRPNTGELFF.